This entry lists 4 T cell receptor beta chains sequenced from one sample in a study of tumor and adjacent non-tumor tissue in lung cancer. A modified ARM-PCR protocol with three rounds of nested PCR amplified TCRbeta. TCRdb re-derived calls from the multiplex PCR reads in MiXCR, one entry per CDR3 protein. The data hold roughly 200,000 distinct CDR3 sequences, with over 55% observed a single time. No cell sorting was done before RNA was extracted from the tissue. The material sequenced was lung tumor tissue. The receptor source for this set is a man aged 55-75 years with non-small cell lung cancer.

This clonotype was counted between two and nine times. One junction end disagrees with the germline gene, perhaps due to a read error. The gene calls are TRBV12-3 or TRBV12-4 and TRBJ2-7, with 8 bases identical to TRBD1. This CDR3 is 14 amino acids long. Here the CDR3 DNA reads TGTGCCAGTCGGGGGACAGGAGGGCCGGACGAGCAGCACTTC. It specifies CASRGTGGPDEQHF.

Comment on this clonotype: Relative to the germline gene, one junction end is altered; a read error may explain this. The J gene is TRBJ2-2, the V gene TRBV4-3; D is tentatively TRBD1 or TRBD2 (5 bases each). The CDR3 has 16 amino acids. Germline loops: CDR1 LGHNA, CDR2 YSLEER. The DNA for the CDR3 is TGCGCCAGCAACCAAGTCGGGGCACGTGTCACCGGGGAGCTGTTTTTT. It codes for CASNQVGARVTGELFF.

Points on this clonotype: Compared with germline, one end of the junction differs, possibly owing to a read error. The V call is TRBV6-6, the J call TRBJ1-2; no reliable D call. The CDR3 runs 14 residues. Germline values: CDR1 MNHNY, CDR2 SVGAGI (reference sequence). The CDR3 DNA sequence: TGTGCCAGCAGTTACGGGAACGGGGAGGGTGGCTACACTTTC. Translated, it gives CASSYGNGEGGYTF.

Concerning this clonotype itself: Sequence at one end of the junction differs from germline and may be a read error. The CDR3 DNA reads TGTGCCAGCAGCTTAGAGATTAGCGGGAGCTCCTACAATGAGCAATTCTTC. As protein: CASSLEISGSSYNEQFF. J is TRBJ2-1 and V is TRBV11-1; 9 nucleotides match TRBD2. CDR1 SGHAT and CDR2 FQDESV come from the germline V gene (reference sequence). The CDR3 has 17 residues. The complete variable domain, with remaining parts taken from reference TRBV11-1 and TRBJ2-1, reads EAEVAQSPRYKITEKSQAVAFWCDPISGHATLYWYRQILGQGPELLVQFQDESVVDDSQLPKDRFSAERLKGVDSTLKIQPAELGDSAMYLCASSLEISGSSYNEQFFGPGTRLTVL.